This T cell receptor beta chain was sequenced for a study of shared T cell receptors in the human thymus. The V gene's germline CDR1 is SGHTA and CDR2 FQGNSA. The CDR3 runs to 11 residues. Trimming pared 4 bases from V and 8 bases from J, leaving 6 bases between. The protocol was immunoSEQ multiplex PCR, while the TCRdb copy is restricted to in-frame clones and leaves out a portion. This sample has under 700,000 clones, with 78% found just once. The same specimen was also included in a second study, on human thymus T cells. That work contributes: It was from resections taken during corrective heart surgery that the thymus tissue came. Both thymic and peripheral blood repertoires showed apparently biased V and J usage. Highly overlapping thymic repertoires in unrelated individuals were reported by related research.

Material for sequencing was thymocytes. The chain uses TRBV7-2 and TRBJ2-1; the D is unclear. This TCR was recovered from a boy less than two years old with a congenital heart defect. CDR3 nucleotide sequence: TGTGCCAGCAGCTCCACACATGAGCAGTTCTTC. Encoded protein: CASSSTHEQFF.